The 11 T cell receptor beta chains in this list originate from one sample, sequenced in a study of blood T cell repertoires in COVID-19. Assay: immunoSEQ multiplex PCR; the TCRdb copy retains only in-frame clones and omits some. The table lists about 40,000 clones, about 85% of them singletons. Input material: peripheral blood. The receptors shown here come from a man aged 45-60 years in a cohort sampled during active COVID-19.

The chain couples TRBV7-9 to TRBJ1-4; no reliable D call. Germline V CDR1 and CDR2: SEHNR, FQNEAQ (reference sequence). This CDR3 is 15 amino acids long. The V end lost 5 bases, the J end lost 6 bases, and 16 bases lay between the germline ends. The CDR3 is CASSLSIGSDEKLFF. The CDR3 DNA reads TGTGCCAGCAGCCTGTCCATTGGCAGCGATGAAAAACTGTTTTTT.

The rearrangement uses TRBV10-3 and TRBJ2-1; perhaps TRBD1 as D (6 bases). The germline V gene has CDR1 ENHRY and CDR2 SYGVKD. This CDR3 is built from 13 residues. V was trimmed by 7 bases and J by 5 bases, leaving 12 bases between them. The CDR3 reads CAINRAGDNEQFF. CDR3 sequence (DNA): TGTGCCATCAACAGGGCCGGGGACAATGAGCAGTTCTTC.

The V and J genes are TRBV3-1 (or the pseudogene TRBV3-2) and TRBJ2-3; 10 positions agree with TRBD2. CDR1 and CDR2 from the germline V gene are LGHDT and YNNKEL (reference sequence). The CDR3 extends over 17 amino acids. V lost 2 bases and J lost 6; bases outside the gene matches: 11. CDR3 loop: CASSQPLERGGLDTQYF. The DNA for the CDR3 is TGTGCCAGCAGCCAACCCCTGGAGCGGGGGGGCTTGGATACGCAGTATTTT.

This chain links TRBV6-2 or TRBV6-3 with TRBJ2-5; 9 bases are a match to TRBD2. CDR1 and CDR2 from the germline V gene are MNHEY and SVGEGT. CDR3 length: 16 residues. V was pared by 2 bases and J by 4 bases, with 8 bases of the junction left unmatched. CDR3 sequence: CASSYQGGGASETQYF. The CDR3 region has the DNA TGTGCCAGCAGTTACCAGGGCGGGGGGGCCTCAGAGACCCAGTACTTC.

The chain recombines TRBV5-5 with TRBJ2-2; TRBD1 aligns across 7 bases. The J segment lost 1 base and the V segment lost 4 bases, leaving 1 base of the junction unmatched. Germline assignment: CDR1 SGHKS and CDR2 YYEKEE (reference sequence). This CDR3 region has 14 residues. The CDR3 sequence is CASSQGVNTGELFF. The CDR3 bases are TGTGCCAGCAGCCAGGGGGTGAACACCGGGGAGCTGTTTTTT. Drawing the rest from reference TRBV5-5 and TRBJ2-2, the complete variable domain is DAGVTQSPTHLIKTRGQQVTLRCSPISGHKSVSWYQQVLGQGPQFIFQYYEKEERGRGNFPDRFSARQFPNYSSELNVNALLLGDSALYLCASSQGVNTGELFFGEGSRLTVL.

V gene TRBV15 combines with J gene TRBJ2-3; 9 nucleotides line up with TRBD2. The germline CDR1 and CDR2 sequences are LNHNV and YYDKDF (reference sequence). The CDR3 is 14 amino acids. The ends lost 9 bases at V and 2 bases at J; junction bases unmatched: 6. The DNA of the CDR3 is TGTGCCACGGGCGGGGGGGCAGTCACAGATACGCAGTATTTT. Its translation: CATGGGAVTDTQYF.

In this sample, this clone turned up a few times. V gene TRBV4-3 combines with J gene TRBJ1-3; D gene uncertain. Germline V gene lookup returns CDR1 LGHNA and CDR2 YSLEER. Trimming took off 0 bases at V and 0 bases at J, with 6 bases between the two ends. This CDR3 is 15 amino acids long. This CDR3 reads CASSQDGVSGNTIYF. The DNA of the CDR3 is TGCGCCAGCAGCCAAGATGGAGTCTCTGGAAACACCATATATTTT.

The V gene is TRBV11-1, the J gene TRBJ2-7; possible D gene TRBD1, 5 bases. The germline CDR1 and CDR2 sequences are SGHAT and FQDESV (reference sequence). Trimming cost V 2 bases and J 2 bases, with 13 bases left between them. This CDR3 has 15 amino acids. CDR3 amino acids: CASSLFATAPYEQYF. The CDR3 nucleotides are TGTGCCAGCAGCTTATTCGCGACAGCCCCCTACGAGCAGTACTTC.

The chain joins TRBV28 to TRBJ2-1; D unresolved. CDR3 size: 12 residues. Trimming shortened V by 1 base and J by 6 bases, and 4 bases separated the two germline ends. Germline CDR1 reads MDHEN; CDR2 reads SYDVKM. CDR3 nucleotides: TGTGCCAGCAGTTTATCCCTCAATGAGCAGTTCTTC. This gives the protein CASSLSLNEQFF.

The chain carries TRBV30 and TRBJ1-2; no firm D call. The CDR3 has 14 amino acids. Germline assignment: CDR1 GTSNPN and CDR2 SVGIG (reference sequence). Trimming removed 5 bases from V and 4 bases from J, with 17 bases in between. CDR3 nucleotides: TGTGCCTGGCTCCCCAACCCACTTATCTATGGCTACACCTTC. Residues: CAWLPNPLIYGYTF.

This chain joins TRBV12-3 or TRBV12-4 and TRBJ2-1, with a weak D call TRBD2 (6 bases). The V gene lost 7 bases and the J gene lost 8 bases, with 12 bases spanning the gap. The CDR3 is made up of 12 amino acids. The CDR3 bases are TGTGCCAGCACCCTTGGGAGGTATGAGCAGTTCTTC. It codes for CASTLGRYEQFF.